The clone carrying this T cell receptor beta chain occurred a few times. Its target is not known. In TCRdb, the 5' RACE reads were re-called with MiXCR into one record per CDR3 protein. The repertoire holds a few hundred thousand distinct CDR3 sequences, roughly 15% seen once, with roughly 24% in the top ten. V gave up 3 bases and J gave up 7 bases, with 16 bases separating them. This CDR3 has 15 amino acids. The entry originates in a study of T-cell memory formation after mild COVID-19. For the study at large: The TCR clusters were mostly specific to one donor. Study-level findings and limits: Pre-infection memory contained some responding clones, which suggested that cross-reactive memory had joined.

The gene calls are TRBV12-3 or TRBV12-4 and TRBJ2-1; D is tentatively TRBD1 or TRBD2 (6 bases each). What was sequenced was PBMCs or a T cell subset sorted from them (not recorded which). This clonotype was obtained from a man between 18 and 29 years old who had mild COVID-19 (a few samples of this study predate the infection). Cell type and time point are not known. The CDR3 DNA sequence: TGTGCCAGCAGTTTTGAGGGGGGACTCTCTAATGAGCAGTTCTTC. Protein product: CASSFEGGLSNEQFF.